A selection of T cell receptor beta chains follows, all from one sample in a study of blood T cell repertoires in COVID-19. Clones were sequenced by immunoSEQ multiplex PCR, and TCRdb holds only the in-frame ones, with some missing. The sample includes around 86,000 clones, about 85% of them seen just once. The sample consisted of peripheral blood. The receptor source for this set is an elderly man with acute or convalescent COVID-19. The CDR3 runs from the conserved cysteine through the conserved F or W. The D gene is left open where the match is weak. Clone size is not always given. Where it is, it says once, few, many or a class for expanded clones.

TRBV27,TRBD1,-,TRBJ2-2,CASAGDSGTGELFF,TGTGCCAGCGCTGGGGACAGTGGCACCGGGGAGCTGTTTTTT
TRBV7-3,TRBD2,-,TRBJ2-1,CASSPTASGYGGEQFF,TGTGCCAGCAGCCCCACGGCTAGCGGGTATGGCGGTGAGCAGTTCTTC
TRBV10-1,TRBD2,-,TRBJ2-3,CASSESAAVSGAADTQYF,TGCGCCAGCAGTGAGTCCGCGGCGGTTAGCGGGGCTGCAGATACGCAGTATTTT
TRBV27,-,-,TRBJ1-1,CASSSGRMNTEAFF,TGTGCCAGCAGTTCAGGGCGGATGAACACTGAAGCTTTCTTT
TRBV9,-,-,TRBJ1-6,CASSVGGGMNSPLHF,TGTGCCAGCAGCGTAGGTGGGGGGATGAATTCACCCCTCCACTTT
TRBV6-6,TRBD1,-,TRBJ1-4,CASSYQTGGIEKLFF,TGTGCCAGCAGTTACCAGACAGGGGGTATTGAAAAACTGTTTTTT
TRBV27,TRBD1,once,TRBJ1-6,CASSFEGQGQSPLHF,TGTGCCAGCAGTTTCGAGGGACAGGGTCAGTCACCCCTCCACTTT
TRBV19,TRBD1,-,TRBJ1-5,CASSIVRDRLQPQHF,TGTGCCAGTAGTATAGTGAGGGACAGGTTGCAGCCCCAGCATTTT
TRBV9,TRBD2,-,TRBJ2-5,CASSQRAGGPTETQYF,TGTGCCAGCAGCCAGAGGGCGGGAGGGCCAACGGAGACCCAGTACTTC
TRBV9,-,-,TRBJ2-3,CASSRGGARRTDTQYF,TGTGCCAGCAGCAGGGGCGGGGCCCGACGCACAGATACGCAGTATTTT
TRBV10-3,TRBD2,-,TRBJ2-1,CATRAGDSYNEQFF,TGTGCCACCCGAGCGGGAGATTCCTACAATGAGCAGTTCTTC
TRBV5-1,-,-,TRBJ2-7,CASSLNTYEQYF,TGCGCCAGCAGCTTGAACACGTACGAGCAGTACTTC
TRBV10-3,TRBD2,few,TRBJ2-7,CATQRGRSYEQYF,TGTGCCACCCAGCGCGGGAGATCCTACGAGCAGTACTTC
TRBV12-3/TRBV12-4,-,-,TRBJ2-1,CASSFASDEQFF,TGTGCCAGCAGTTTCGCTAGCGATGAGCAGTTCTTC
TRBV27,TRBD2,-,TRBJ2-5,CASGVRGGFGETQYF,TGTGCCAGCGGAGTAAGGGGAGGGTTCGGGGAGACCCAGTACTTC
TRBV7-7,TRBD2,-,TRBJ2-2,CASSQEGLAINTGELFF,TGTGCTAGCAGCCAGGAGGGACTAGCGATAAACACCGGGGAGCTGTTTTTT
TRBV5-8,TRBD1,-,TRBJ1-2,CASSLRQGIYGYTF,TGTGCCAGCAGCTTACGACAGGGGATCTATGGCTACACCTTC
TRBV29-1,-,-,TRBJ2-7,CSVYYSYEQYF,TGCAGCGTTTATTACTCCTACGAGCAGTACTTC
TRBV21-1,-,-,TRBJ2-2,CASSKPTGITGELFF,TGTGCCAGCAGCAAACCGACAGGGATCACCGGGGAGCTGTTTTTT
TRBV28,-,-,TRBJ1-4,CASSLGTIEKLFF,TGTGCCAGCAGTTTGGGCACCATCGAAAAACTGTTTTTT
TRBV9,TRBD1,-,TRBJ2-7,CASSVGNRGYEQYF,TGTGCCAGCAGCGTAGGAAACAGGGGTTACGAGCAGTACTTC
TRBV6-5,-,-,TRBJ2-5,CASSFNPTTPGDQYF,TGTGCCAGCAGTTTCAACCCGACAACCCCAGGGGACCAGTACTTC
TRBV5-1,-,-,TRBJ1-2,CASSSTVANYGYTF,TGCGCCAGCAGCTCTACAGTAGCTAACTATGGCTACACCTTC
TRBV24-1,TRBD1,-,TRBJ2-5,CATSVLGQGETQYF,TGTGCCACCAGTGTCCTGGGACAGGGAGAGACCCAGTACTTC
TRBV27,TRBD1,-,TRBJ2-7,CASSPTGTGEGEQYF,TGTGCCAGCAGTCCGACCGGGACAGGGGAAGGCGAGCAGTACTTC
TRBV5-4,TRBD2,-,TRBJ2-5,CASSSRLAGGSWETQYF,TGTGCCAGCAGCAGCCGACTAGCGGGAGGTTCGTGGGAGACCCAGTACTTC
TRBV5-8,-,-,TRBJ2-3,CASSLLRSSTDTQYF,TGTGCCAGCAGCTTATTGCGGAGTAGCACAGATACGCAGTATTTT
TRBV6-5,-,-,TRBJ2-2,CASSYQGGAGELFF,TGTGCCAGCAGTTACCAGGGTGGGGCCGGGGAGCTGTTTTTT
TRBV4-1,TRBD1,-,TRBJ1-4,CASSQPGQGREKLFF,TGCGCCAGCAGCCAACCGGGACAGGGTAGGGAAAAACTGTTTTTT
TRBV11-3,-,-,TRBJ2-7,CASSLNPDSSYEQYF,TGTGCCAGCAGCTTAAACCCGGACAGCTCCTACGAGCAGTACTTC
TRBV3-1/TRBV3-2,TRBD2,-,TRBJ2-3,CASSRGLAGEDTQYF,TGTGCCAGCAGTCGGGGACTAGCGGGAGAAGATACGCAGTATTTT
TRBV7-8,TRBD1,-,TRBJ1-5,CASSLTGQGYQPQHF,TGTGCCAGCAGCTTAACGGGACAGGGGTATCAGCCCCAGCATTTT
TRBV6-2/TRBV6-3,-,-,TRBJ2-5,CASSYSSGFETQYF,TGTGCCAGCAGTTACTCGTCAGGGTTTGAGACCCAGTACTTC
TRBV7-2,TRBD2,-,TRBJ2-2,CASSLASGSIRELFF,TGTGCCAGCAGCTTAGCTAGCGGGAGCATCCGGGAGCTGTTTTTT
TRBV28,TRBD1,-,TRBJ1-1,CASSLWTGAGTEAFF,TGTGCCAGCAGTTTATGGACAGGGGCCGGGACTGAAGCTTTCTTT
TRBV6-5,TRBD1,-,TRBJ1-2,CASWQGASHGYTF,TGTGCCAGCTGGCAGGGGGCTTCTCATGGCTACACCTTC
TRBV6-1,-,-,TRBJ1-3,CASSESGRDTIYF,TGTGCCAGCAGTGAATCAGGGAGGGACACCATATATTTT
TRBV7-9,-,-,TRBJ2-1,CASSLLGTGGDNEQFF,TGTGCCAGCAGCTTACTAGGGACTGGGGGAGACAATGAGCAGTTCTTC
TRBV29-1,TRBD2,-,TRBJ2-1,CSARLAEQFF,TGCAGCGCAAGACTAGCGGAGCAGTTCTTC
TRBV9,TRBD1,-,TRBJ2-1,CASSDRDRAPNEQFF,TGTGCCAGCAGCGACCGGGACAGGGCCCCCAATGAGCAGTTCTTC